Below are 21 T cell receptor beta chains sequenced from a single sample in a study of T cell responses to AZD1222 COVID-19 vaccine. This table comes from immunoSEQ multiplex PCR, and its TCRdb copy is limited to in-frame clones, with some not included. The repertoire holds approximately 91,000 clones, with approximately 90% as singletons. Here the sequenced sample was peripheral blood, taken on day 0 of AZD1222 vaccination. These TCRs come from an adult in good health.

Only a few counts were recorded for this clone. The chain employs TRBV11-3 and TRBJ1-3; D not resolved. The CDR3 is 15 amino acids. The V end was cut by 0 bases, the J end by 0 bases, with 6 bases between. CDR1 is SGHNT and CDR2 is YENEEA in the germline V gene. The CDR3: CASSLDKSSGNTIYF. CDR3 bases: TGTGCCAGCAGCTTAGACAAGAGCTCTGGAAACACCATATATTTT. The complete variable domain, with remaining parts taken from reference TRBV11-3 and TRBJ1-3, reads EAGVVQSPRYKIIEKKQPVAFWCNPISGHNTLYWYLQNLGQGPELLIRYENEEAVDDSQLPKDRFSAERLKGVDSTLKIQPAELGDSAVYLCASSLDKSSGNTIYFGEGSWLTVV.

This clone was seen once. The J gene is TRBJ2-1, the V gene TRBV7-6; 8 nucleotides align to TRBD1. Germline CDR1 and CDR2: SGHVS and FNYEAQ. Losses at the gene ends were 3 bases for V and 7 bases for J; bases not matched to a gene: 8. This CDR3 comprises 15 residues. The CDR3 bases are TGTGCCAGCAGCTTCACCGTGACAGGGGCAAATGAGCAGTTCTTC. Translating gives CASSFTVTGANEQFF.

V usage is TRBV6-1 and J usage is TRBJ2-2; 8 bases match TRBD1. The length of the CDR3 is 14 residues. The V gene's germline CDR1 is MNHNS and CDR2 SASEGT. The junction had 0 bases not matched to a gene; V was cut back by 3 bases and J by 3 bases. CDR3 region: CASSDRGHTGELFF. CDR3 coding DNA: TGTGCCAGCAGTGACAGGGGGCACACCGGGGAGCTGTTTTTT.

This clone was detected once. The CDR3, as DNA: TGTGCCTGGAGTGCGGGAAGGTACGGTAATTCACCCCTCCACTTT. Its translation: CAWSAGRYGNSPLHF. This chain joins TRBV30 and TRBJ1-6, with D uncertain. The germline V and J ends were trimmed by 1 base and 6 bases, with 13 bases remaining between them. The length of the CDR3 is 15 residues. Per germline, CDR1 GTSNPN and CDR2 SVGIG (reference sequence).

This chain connects TRBV7-2 to TRBJ2-1; D remains ambiguous. This CDR3 has 15 amino acids. Germline V lookup: CDR1 SGHTA, CDR2 FQGNSA. V gave up 4 bases and J gave up 3 bases, with 13 bases separating them. The CDR3 loop reads CASSSVPVGYNEQFF. The CDR3 region has the DNA TGTGCCAGCAGCTCTGTTCCCGTGGGCTACAATGAGCAGTTCTTC.

The chain joins TRBV5-1 to TRBJ1-4; D remains unclear. Germline loops: CDR1 SGHRS, CDR2 YFSETQ. V lost 4 bases, J lost 0 bases, and 10 bases lay in between. CDR3 length: 15 residues. The CDR3 protein is CASSPTGTTNEKLFF. The CDR3 DNA reads as TGCGCCAGCAGCCCCACCGGGACAACTAATGAAAAACTGTTTTTT.

The rearrangement joins TRBV19 to TRBJ2-3; 13 bases are a match to TRBD2. CDR1 is LNHDA, CDR2 SQIVND, per germline (reference sequence). Trimming removed 7 bases from V and 4 bases from J; junction bases left unmatched: 5. The CDR3 is made up of 15 amino acids. CDR3 sequence (DNA): TGTGCCAGTACCCCGACTAGCGGGGGGCCAGATACGCAGTATTTT. This codes for CASTPTSGGPDTQYF.

About this clone itself: Other nucleotide sequences in the sample specify the same CDR3. V gene TRBV5-1 combines with J gene TRBJ2-3; D tentatively fits TRBD1 or TRBD2 (7 bases each). CDR1 is SGHRS and CDR2 is YFSETQ in the germline V gene. CDR3 length equals 16 residues. The germline V and J ends were trimmed by 0 bases and 0 bases, with 11 bases remaining between them. The CDR3 DNA reads as TGCGCCAGCAGCTTGGCAGGGGGGGCTAGCACAGATACGCAGTATTTT. This gives the protein CASSLAGGASTDTQYF. Together with reference TRBV5-1 and TRBJ2-3, the CDR3 gives the full variable domain: KAGVTQTPRYLIKTRGQQVTLSCSPISGHRSVSWYQQTPGQGLQFLFEYFSETQRNKGNFPGRFSGRQFSNSRSEMNVSTLELGDSALYLCASSLAGGASTDTQYFGPGTRLTVL.

The genes are TRBV9 and TRBJ2-7; 8 bases are shared with TRBD2. Germline CDR1 and CDR2: SGDLS and YYNGEE. This CDR3 has 13 residues. The J segment lost 4 bases and the V segment lost 4 bases, leaving 4 bases of the junction unmatched. The chain's CDR3 is CASSPGGGYEQYF. The DNA for the CDR3 is TGTGCCAGCAGCCCGGGGGGGGGATACGAGCAGTACTTC.

The chain combines TRBV7-6 with TRBJ2-7, with TRBD1 identical over 9 bases. Germline V CDR1 and CDR2: SGHVS, FNYEAQ. This CDR3 contains 15 residues. V lost 6 bases to trimming and J lost 1 base; unmatched junction nucleotides: 7. As DNA, the CDR3 is TGTGCCAGCAGTTTTCCGGGACAGGGTTCCTACGAGCAGTACTTC. It codes for CASSFPGQGSYEQYF.

The rearrangement uses TRBV5-4 and TRBJ2-1, with a tentative D call TRBD1 (6 bases). V was pared by 4 bases and J by 5 bases, with 10 bases between. The CDR3 length is 13 residues. Germline values: CDR1 SGHNT, CDR2 YYREEE (reference sequence). This CDR3 reads CASSLDRNNEQFF. Written as DNA, the CDR3 is TGTGCCAGCAGCCTAGACAGGAACAATGAGCAGTTCTTC.

This clone was observed once. The rearrangement uses TRBV19 and TRBJ2-5; 8 bases map to TRBD1. The V gene end was trimmed by 5 bases and the J gene end by 4 bases; junction bases not matched to a gene: 9. Looked up from germline, CDR1 is LNHDA and CDR2 is SQIVND (reference sequence). The CDR3 has 15 amino acids. The CDR3 nucleotides read TGTGCCAGTAGTCTCGGACAGGGTGGGGTAGAGACCCAGTACTTC. Amino acids: CASSLGQGGVETQYF.

V is TRBV2 and J is TRBJ1-3; perhaps TRBD1 as D (6 bases). The germline V gene encodes CDR1 SNHLY and CDR2 FYNNEI. The CDR3 is made up of 14 amino acids. V lost 6 bases and J 4 bases, leaving 13 bases between the germline ends. The CDR3 reads CASSAGVTGNTIYF. The CDR3 DNA follows: TGTGCCAGCAGCGCAGGGGTTACGGGAAACACCATATATTTT.

The chain carries TRBV10-2 and TRBJ2-7; D may match TRBD1 or TRBD2 (5 bases each). The CDR3 is 12 amino acids. The V end was cut by 7 bases, the J end by 7 bases, with 14 bases between. The germline gives CDR1 WSHSY, CDR2 SAAADI. The CDR3 sequence: CASTEAGREQYF. CDR3 nucleotides: TGCGCCAGCACCGAGGCAGGGAGAGAGCAGTACTTC.

The chain is built from TRBV21-1 and TRBJ1-6. TRBV21-1 is listed as a pseudogene. This CDR3 spans 17 amino acids. For the CDR3, the DNA is TGTGCCAGCAGCAAATGCCGGAAGAGCTCCTATAATTCACCCCTCCACTTT. It codes for CASSKCRKSSYNSPLHF.

This sequence joins TRBV6-2 or TRBV6-3 and TRBJ2-2, with 10 bases identical to TRBD2. This CDR3 comprises 15 residues. Trimming took 4 bases from V and 4 from J; bases not matched to a gene: 3. From germline, CDR1 is MNHEY and CDR2 SVGEGT. This CDR3 is CASSSSGGATGELFF. The CDR3 DNA is TGTGCCAGCAGTTCGAGCGGGGGGGCCACCGGGGAGCTGTTTTTT.

This clone has just a few counts. The V gene is TRBV12-3 or TRBV12-4, the J gene TRBJ2-1, with no clear D. The length of the CDR3 is 12 residues. Trimming removed 1 base at V and 5 bases at J, with 3 bases between. The CDR3 reads CASSLVNNEQFF. CDR3 nucleotides: TGTGCCAGCAGTTTAGTGAACAATGAGCAGTTCTTC.

This chain links TRBV6-1 with TRBJ2-7, with D uncertain. Germline loops: CDR1 MNHNS, CDR2 SASEGT. This CDR3 is built from 11 residues. V was cut by 3 bases and J by 6 bases, with 6 bases left in between. In DNA form, the CDR3 reads TGTGCCAGCAGTGATCTTCTCGAGCAGTACTTC. Its protein is CASSDLLEQYF.

The rearrangement links TRBV5-8 to TRBJ1-4; TRBD1 aligns across 7 bases. CDR1 SGHTS and CDR2 YDEGEE come from the germline V gene. This CDR3 has 14 residues. The trim removed 1 base at V and 6 bases at J, leaving 3 bases unmatched. The CDR3 protein is CASSLQGVDEKLFF. As DNA, the CDR3 is TGTGCCAGCAGCTTGCAGGGGGTTGATGAAAAACTGTTTTTT.

The chain uses TRBV3-1 (or the pseudogene TRBV3-2) and TRBJ1-1; TRBD1 aligns across 12 bases. This CDR3 is 19 amino acids long. V was clipped by 2 bases and J by 0 bases; unmatched bases: 10. Germline assignment: CDR1 LGHDT and CDR2 YNNKEL (reference sequence). CDR3 loop: CASSQFRPGQGAVNTEAFF. The DNA for the CDR3 is TGTGCCAGCAGCCAATTCCGGCCGGGACAGGGGGCAGTGAACACTGAAGCTTTCTTT.

V and J are TRBV5-6 and TRBJ1-5; the D gene is possibly TRBD1 (6 bases). Trimming took off 3 bases at V and 4 bases at J, with 14 bases between the two ends. The CDR3 extends over 15 amino acids. Germline assignment: CDR1 SGHDT and CDR2 YYEEEE. The CDR3 nucleotides read TGTGCCAGCAGCTGGGGACAAAGCCTTAATCAGCCCCAGCATTTT. Translated, it gives CASSWGQSLNQPQHF.